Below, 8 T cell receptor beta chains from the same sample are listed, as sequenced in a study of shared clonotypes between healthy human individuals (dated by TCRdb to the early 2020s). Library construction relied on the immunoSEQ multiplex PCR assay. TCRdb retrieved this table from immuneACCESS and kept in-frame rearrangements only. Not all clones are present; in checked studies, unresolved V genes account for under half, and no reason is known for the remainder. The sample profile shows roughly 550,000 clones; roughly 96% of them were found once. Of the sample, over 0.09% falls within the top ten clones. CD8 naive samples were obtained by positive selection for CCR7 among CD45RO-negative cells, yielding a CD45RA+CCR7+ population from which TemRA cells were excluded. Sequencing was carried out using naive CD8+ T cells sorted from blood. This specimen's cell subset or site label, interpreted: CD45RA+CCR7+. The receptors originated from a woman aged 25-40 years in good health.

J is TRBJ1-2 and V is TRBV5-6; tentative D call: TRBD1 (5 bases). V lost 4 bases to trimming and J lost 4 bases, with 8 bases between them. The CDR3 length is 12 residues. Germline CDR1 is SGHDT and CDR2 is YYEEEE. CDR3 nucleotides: TGTGCCAGCAGCGCGCAGGGCTATGGCTACACCTTC. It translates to CASSAQGYGYTF.

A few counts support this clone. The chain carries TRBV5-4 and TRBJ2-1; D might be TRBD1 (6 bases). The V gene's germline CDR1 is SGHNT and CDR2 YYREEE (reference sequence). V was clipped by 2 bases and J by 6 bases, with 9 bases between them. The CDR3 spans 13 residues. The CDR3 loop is CASSLARGNEQFF. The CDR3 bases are TGTGCCAGCAGCTTAGCCAGGGGCAATGAGCAGTTCTTC.

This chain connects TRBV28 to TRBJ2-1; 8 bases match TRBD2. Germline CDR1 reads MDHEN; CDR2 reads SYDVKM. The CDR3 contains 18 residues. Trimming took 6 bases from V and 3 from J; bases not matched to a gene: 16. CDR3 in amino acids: CASSGWVAGSGGYNEQFF. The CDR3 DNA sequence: TGTGCCAGCAGCGGCTGGGTAGCGGGATCCGGGGGCTACAATGAGCAGTTCTTC.

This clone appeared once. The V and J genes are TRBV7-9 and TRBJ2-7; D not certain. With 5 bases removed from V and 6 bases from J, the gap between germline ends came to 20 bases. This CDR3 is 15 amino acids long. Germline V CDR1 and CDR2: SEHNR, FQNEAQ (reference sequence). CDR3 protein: CASSDSTSRSREQYF. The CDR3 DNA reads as TGTGCCAGCAGCGACTCGACGAGTAGGTCTCGCGAGCAGTACTTC.

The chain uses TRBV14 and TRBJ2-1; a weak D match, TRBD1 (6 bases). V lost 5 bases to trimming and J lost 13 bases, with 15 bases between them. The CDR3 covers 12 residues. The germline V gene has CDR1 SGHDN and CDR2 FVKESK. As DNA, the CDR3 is TGTGCCAGCAGCTTTACAGGGCACGGACAGTTCTTC. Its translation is CASSFTGHGQFF.

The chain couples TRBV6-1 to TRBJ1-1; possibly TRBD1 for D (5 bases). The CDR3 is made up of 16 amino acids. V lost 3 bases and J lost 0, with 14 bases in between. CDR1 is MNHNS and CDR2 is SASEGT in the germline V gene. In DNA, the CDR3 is TGTGCCAGCAGTGACTGGGGGGGGTTCATGAACACTGAAGCTTTCTTT. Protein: CASSDWGGFMNTEAFF.

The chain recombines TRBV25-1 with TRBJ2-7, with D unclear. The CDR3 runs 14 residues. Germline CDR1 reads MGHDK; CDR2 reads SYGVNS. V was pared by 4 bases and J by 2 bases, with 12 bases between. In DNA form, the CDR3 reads TGTGCCAGCAGTGTAATTGGCGGCCCCTACGAGCAGTACTTC. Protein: CASSVIGGPYEQYF.

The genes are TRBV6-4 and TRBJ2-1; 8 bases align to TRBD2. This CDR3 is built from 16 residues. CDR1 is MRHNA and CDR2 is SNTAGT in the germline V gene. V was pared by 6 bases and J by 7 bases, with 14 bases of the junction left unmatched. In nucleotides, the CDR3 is TGTGCCAGCAGCAGTGTGCCGGGAGGGCCGAGAAATGAGCAGTTCTTC. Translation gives CASSSVPGGPRNEQFF.